These 13 T cell receptor beta chains were all obtained from the same sample, sequenced in a study of shared clonotypes between healthy human individuals. Measured with immunoSEQ multiplex PCR; TCRdb has only the in-frame clones, and not every one. The data show some 2,100,000 clones, around 95% seen once. Input material: naive CD4+ T cells sorted from blood. Subset defined: CD45RA+ positively selected. These TCRs come from a man aged 18 to 35 in good health.

This chain connects TRBV5-4 to TRBJ2-2; 7 bases line up with TRBD1. J gave up 2 bases and V 4 bases, and 5 bases lay outside the gene matches. Germline loops: CDR1 SGHNT, CDR2 YYREEE (reference sequence). The CDR3 sequence is 15 residues long. CDR3 sequence: CASSRSGGNTGELFF. CDR3 nucleotide sequence: TGTGCCAGCAGCCGCTCAGGGGGTAACACCGGGGAGCTGTTTTTT. Full variable domain (outside the CDR3, taken from reference TRBV5-4 and TRBJ2-2): ETGVTQSPTHLIKTRGQQVTLRCSSQSGHNTVSWYQQALGQGPQFIFQYYREEENGRGNFPPRFSGLQFPNYSSELNVNALELDDSALYLCASSRSGGNTGELFFGEGSRLTVL.

Worth noting for this clone: The sample has other DNA sequences that encode this CDR3 too. The V and J genes are TRBV7-9 and TRBJ1-3; no definite D call. V lost 5 bases, J lost 1 base, and 9 bases lay in between. In germline, CDR1 is SEHNR, CDR2 FQNEAQ (reference sequence). The length of the CDR3 is 14 residues. CDR3 loop: CASSPSGSGNTIYF. CDR3 DNA sequence: TGTGCCAGCAGCCCAAGCGGGTCTGGAAACACCATATATTTT.

The V and J genes are TRBV27 and TRBJ2-3; no reliable D call. Germline V gene sequence: CDR1 MNHEY, CDR2 SMNVEV (reference sequence). This CDR3 is 10 amino acids long. V was cut by 3 bases and J by 9 bases, with 4 bases left in between. The CDR3 coding sequence is TGTGCCAGCAGTTTGGGCACGCAGTATTTT. The encoded protein is CASSLGTQYF.

Comments on this clone: Other DNA sequences within the sample encode an identical CDR3. The chain carries TRBV5-1 and TRBJ2-3; TRBD1 agrees at 10 bases. The CDR3 consists of 14 residues. V was pared by 4 bases and J by 6 bases, with 5 bases of the junction left unmatched. The germline V gene has CDR1 SGHRS and CDR2 YFSETQ. CDR3 amino acids: CASSQGTGADTQYF. Written as DNA, the CDR3 is TGCGCCAGCAGCCAAGGGACAGGGGCCGATACGCAGTATTTT.

This clone was picked up one time. V and J are TRBV6-6 and TRBJ2-7; no firm D call. The CDR3 has 12 amino acids. Germline CDR1 and CDR2: MNHNY and SVGAGI (reference sequence). The ends were cut back, 7 bases at V and 2 bases at J, with 9 bases in the middle. The CDR3 region has the DNA TGTGCCAGCACCTCCGCGCCCTACGAGCAGTACTTC. It encodes CASTSAPYEQYF.

This chain uses TRBV28 with TRBJ1-4; the D is unclear. Trimming stripped 9 bases from V and 8 bases from J, with 19 bases between. Per the germline V gene, CDR1 is MDHEN and CDR2 is SYDVKM. This CDR3 has 14 residues. The CDR3: CASAPGSPGEKLFF. The CDR3 nucleotides read TGTGCCAGTGCACCCGGGAGCCCTGGAGAAAAACTGTTTTTT.

This sequence joins TRBV25-1 and TRBJ1-4, with TRBD1 as a possible D gene (5 bases). V lost 7 bases and J lost 7, with 10 bases in between. This CDR3 is built from 12 residues. CDR1 is MGHDK, CDR2 SYGVNS, per germline. Written as DNA, the CDR3 is TGTGCCAGCACCGATGGGGGTGAAAAACTGTTTTTT. Translation: CASTDGGEKLFF.

This chain links TRBV6-6 with TRBJ1-5, with 10 bases fitting TRBD1. V shed 6 bases and J 4 bases; nucleotides not matched to a gene: 6. The CDR3 extends over 15 amino acids. CDR1 MNHNY and CDR2 SVGAGI come from the germline V gene (reference sequence). The CDR3 region is CASSPDRGRNQPQHF. The CDR3 DNA follows: TGTGCCAGCAGCCCAGACAGGGGGCGGAATCAGCCCCAGCATTTT.

The chain employs TRBV4-2 and TRBJ1-1, with a possible D match to TRBD1 (6 bases). Germline V gene data show CDR1 as LGHNA and CDR2 as YNFKEQ. The length of the CDR3 is 16 residues. V was cut by 2 bases and J by 8 bases, with 21 bases left in between. CDR3 sequence: CASSQRLTGGPAEAFF. In DNA form, the CDR3 reads TGTGCCAGCAGCCAACGTTTGACAGGTGGCCCTGCCGAAGCTTTCTTT.

The rearrangement joins TRBV27 to TRBJ2-7; 7 bases are shared with TRBD1. V trimming: 6 bases; J trimming: 2 bases; junction bases outside the gene matches: 10. The CDR3 totals 15 residues. Germline assignment: CDR1 MNHEY and CDR2 SMNVEV (reference sequence). CDR3 bases: TGTGCCAGCAGCCAAAGTAGGGGGCCCACCTACGAGCAGTACTTC. Its protein product is CASSQSRGPTYEQYF.

As for this clone: Other DNA sequences from this sample encode an identical CDR3 as well. This CDR3 reads CASSAERGSYNEQFF. The CDR3 DNA sequence: TGTGCCAGCAGTGCGGAGCGGGGGAGCTACAATGAGCAGTTCTTC. The chain is built from TRBV2 and TRBJ2-1; TRBD2 aligns across 8 bases. The CDR3 sequence is 15 residues long. Germline V lookup: CDR1 SNHLY, CDR2 FYNNEI. J lost 3 bases, V lost 4 bases, and 5 bases had no gene match. Full variable domain (outside the CDR3, taken from reference TRBV2 and TRBJ2-1): EPEVTQTPSHQVTQMGQEVILRCVPISNHLYFYWYRQILGQKVEFLVSFYNNEISEKSEIFDDQFSVERPDGSNFTLKIRSTKLEDSAMYFCASSAERGSYNEQFFGPGTRLTVL.

As for this clone: At the DNA level, this CDR3 is encoded by other sequences in the same sample as well. The chain is built from TRBV2 and TRBJ2-3, with unresolved D. CDR1 and CDR2 from the germline V gene are SNHLY and FYNNEI. V was pared by 6 bases and J by 3 bases, with 10 bases between. The CDR3 has 13 amino acids. The CDR3: CASRVDSTDTQYF. The CDR3 nucleotides are TGTGCCAGCAGGGTCGACTCAACAGATACGCAGTATTTT.

The rearrangement links TRBV7-2 to TRBJ2-2; 10 nucleotides match TRBD2. J lost 1 base, V lost 2 bases, and 1 base had no gene match. The CDR3 extends over 16 amino acids. Germline V gene lookup returns CDR1 SGHTA and CDR2 FQGNSA. The CDR3 protein is CASSLIAGGNTGELFF. The CDR3 DNA follows: TGTGCCAGCAGCTTAATAGCGGGAGGGAACACCGGGGAGCTGTTTTTT.